This passage covers 7 T cell receptor beta chains from one sample sequenced in a study of CXCR4 blockade with PD-1 therapy in pancreatic cancer. Measured with immunoSEQ multiplex PCR; TCRdb has only the in-frame clones, and not every one. The table shows several hundred clones, with around a third occurring only once. The sequencing sample was made of tumor tissue. The receptors here all came from a human donor with pancreatic ductal adenocarcinoma.

The rearrangement links TRBV4-1 to TRBJ1-2; D unresolved. The CDR3 length is 15 residues. V was shortened by 4 bases and J by 2 bases, with 14 bases between the two germline ends. Germline V CDR1 and CDR2: MGHRA, YSYEKL. The CDR3 nucleotides read TGCGCCAGCAGCCCTGCAACGCACTACAACTATGGCTACACCTTC. Translated: CASSPATHYNYGYTF.

The V and J genes are TRBV9 and TRBJ1-1; no reliable D call. V lost 0 bases and J lost 0, with 12 bases in between. The CDR3 loop spans 16 amino acids. CDR1 and CDR2 from the germline V gene are SGDLS and YYNGEE. CDR3 sequence: CASSVEKTTMNTEAFF. The DNA of the CDR3 is TGTGCCAGCAGCGTAGAGAAGACAACCATGAACACTGAAGCTTTCTTT.

The CDR3 DNA follows: TGTGCCAGTAGTTTACGGCGGCCTACCGGGGAGCTGTTTTTT. This gives the protein CASSLRRPTGELFF. The chain uses TRBV19 and TRBJ2-2, with D hard to call. V lost 5 bases and J 5 bases, leaving 12 bases between the germline ends. There are 14 residues in the CDR3. Germline V gives CDR1 LNHDA, CDR2 SQIVND (reference sequence).

V gene TRBV5-1 combines with J gene TRBJ2-5; maybe TRBD1 (6 bases). Germline CDR1 and CDR2: SGHRS and YFSETQ. Trimming shortened V by 0 bases and J by 5 bases, and 11 bases separated the two germline ends. The CDR3 runs to 14 residues. CDR3 amino acids: CASSLGQAGETQYF. The CDR3, as DNA: TGCGCCAGCAGCTTGGGACAGGCGGGTGAGACCCAGTACTTC.

By share, this clone ranks as large. The V gene is TRBV6-8, the J gene TRBJ1-1, with a possible D match to TRBD1 (6 bases). V was clipped by 5 bases and J by 1 base, with 17 bases between them. Germline CDR1 and CDR2: MNHGY and SAAAGT. The CDR3 has 16 amino acids. In DNA, the CDR3 is TGTGCCAGCAGTCGGTGGGAGGGGACACAGAACACTGAAGCTTTCTTT. It yields the protein CASSRWEGTQNTEAFF.

V is TRBV14 and J is TRBJ2-3; TRBD1 agrees at 7 bases. Germline V gives CDR1 SGHDN, CDR2 FVKESK. V trimming: 2 bases; J trimming: 4 bases; junction bases outside the gene matches: 9. The CDR3 length is 16 residues. CDR3 loop: CASSQRPQGWADTQYF. DNA for the CDR3: TGTGCCAGCAGCCAAAGACCACAGGGGTGGGCAGATACGCAGTATTTT.

This clone was seen once. In nucleotides, the CDR3 is TGTGCTAGTGATTCATCGACAGGGTGGGAGCAGTACTTC. It yields the protein CASDSSTGWEQYF. The chain has TRBV12-5 and TRBJ2-7, with 7 nucleotides matching TRBD1. Germline CDR1 and CDR2: LGHNT and FRNRAP. Trimming cost V 7 bases and J 7 bases; bases outside gene matches: 10. The CDR3 spans 13 residues.